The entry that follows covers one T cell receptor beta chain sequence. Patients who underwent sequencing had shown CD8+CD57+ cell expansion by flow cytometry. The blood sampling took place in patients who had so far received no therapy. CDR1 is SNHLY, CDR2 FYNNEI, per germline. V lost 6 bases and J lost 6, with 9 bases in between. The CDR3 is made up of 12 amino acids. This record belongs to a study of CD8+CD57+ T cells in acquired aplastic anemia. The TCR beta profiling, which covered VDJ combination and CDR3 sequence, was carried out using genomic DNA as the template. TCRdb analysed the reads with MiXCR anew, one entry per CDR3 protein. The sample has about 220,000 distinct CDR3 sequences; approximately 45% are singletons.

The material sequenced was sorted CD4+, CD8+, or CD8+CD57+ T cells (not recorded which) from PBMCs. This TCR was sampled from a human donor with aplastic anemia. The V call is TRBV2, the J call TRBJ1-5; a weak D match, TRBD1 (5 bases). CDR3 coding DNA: TGTGCCAGCAGCCAGGGAAGTCAGCCCCAGCATTTT. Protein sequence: CASSQGSQPQHF.